The entry that follows covers one T cell receptor (beta chain) sequence. The antigen remains undetermined. These data originate in a study of graft-versus-host responses after intestinal transplantation. The wider study: Anti-thymocyte globulin induction preceded about 3 years of tacrolimus and steroid maintenance in all recipients.

Here immunoSEQ multiplex PCR was the method, and the copy in TCRdb shows in-frame clones only, minus some. The data contain about 130,000 clones, more than 80% of them seen just once; the ten biggest clones take up roughly 0.16%. Study-wide results and limits: After transplant, early declines in HvG clones were associated with peak levels of circulating GvH clones. Elevated graft-versus-host to host-versus-graft clonal ratios in allografts were recorded for patients with graft-donor T cell macrochimerism. Researchers found GvH clones in recipient marrow, and some showed up first in ileum or blood.

Sample: unstimulated CD4+ T cells sorted from spleen or lymph node cells, taken before intestinal transplant. This clonotype originated in a human donor who received an intestinal transplant.

In nucleotides, the CDR3 is TGTGCCAGCAGTACTCGGACAGGCCGAGGGTATGGCTACACCTTC. It encodes CASSTRTGRGYGYTF. The V and J genes are TRBV6-1 and TRBJ1-2, with 7 bases identical to TRBD1. CDR1 and CDR2 (germline): MNHNS, SASEGT. The CDR3 has 15 amino acids. The trim removed 5 bases at V and 5 bases at J, leaving 11 bases unmatched.